The 4 T cell receptor beta chains below were found in one sample sequenced in a study of early stage breast cancer tumors. Assay: immunoSEQ multiplex PCR; the TCRdb copy retains only in-frame clones and omits some. The table includes tens of thousands of clones, roughly 83% detected once. Material for sequencing was blood. The source of these receptors is a person between 45 and 65 years old with breast cancer.

V gene TRBV5-8 combines with J gene TRBJ2-2; D might be TRBD2 (5 bases). Germline V gives CDR1 SGHTS, CDR2 YDEGEE. The CDR3 runs 15 residues. V lost 1 base, J lost 4 bases, and 11 bases lay in between. CDR3 sequence: CASSLPPAGTGELFF. CDR3 coding DNA: TGTGCCAGCAGCTTGCCACCGGCGGGCACCGGGGAGCTGTTTTTT.

This clone has a single count. The V call is TRBV2, the J call TRBJ2-7, with 10 bases that match TRBD1. V lost 7 bases to trimming and J lost 6 bases; unmatched junction nucleotides: 9. The CDR3 has 14 residues. Germline V gene lookup returns CDR1 SNHLY and CDR2 FYNNEI. CDR3 protein: CASNGQGVNLEQYF. Here the CDR3 DNA reads TGTGCCAGCAATGGACAGGGGGTGAACCTCGAGCAGTACTTC. The variable domain in full, with the rest retrieved from reference TRBV2 and TRBJ2-7, is EPEVTQTPSHQVTQMGQEVILRCVPISNHLYFYWYRQILGQKVEFLVSFYNNEISEKSEIFDDQFSVERPDGSNFTLKIRSTKLEDSAMYFCASNGQGVNLEQYFGPGTRLTVT.

Here the CDR3 DNA reads TGTGCCAGCAGTTACAGCGGGGTTTCAGATACGCAGTATTTT. Protein product: CASSYSGVSDTQYF. V gene TRBV6-5 combines with J gene TRBJ2-3; 7 bases are a match to TRBD2. With V trimmed by 2 bases and J by 4 bases, 3 bases remained unmatched. Germline V gene sequence: CDR1 MNHEY, CDR2 SVGAGI. This CDR3 spans 14 amino acids.

The table lists this clone with a few counts. The chain uses TRBV18 and TRBJ1-2; D perhaps matches TRBD1 (5 bases). Looked up from germline, CDR1 is KGHSH and CDR2 is LQKENI. The CDR3 consists of 15 residues. Deletions cut 3 bases from V and 8 bases from J, with 19 bases between. The CDR3 is CASSPDQGIRGGYTF. As DNA, the CDR3 is TGTGCCAGCTCACCGGACCAGGGAATCCGAGGGGGCTACACCTTC. Looking up the rest from reference TRBV18 and TRBJ1-2 gives the full variable domain: NAGVMQNPRHLVRRRGQEARLRCSPMKGHSHVYWYRQLPEEGLKFMVYLQKENIIDESGMPKERFSAEFPKEGPSILRIQQVVRGDSAAYFCASSPDQGIRGGYTFGSGTRLTVV.